Below, 28 T cell receptor beta chains from the same sample are listed, as sequenced in a study of shared clonotypes between healthy human individuals. TCRdb's table, derived via immunoSEQ multiplex PCR, lists solely in-frame clones and lacks some. Of 450,000 to 600,000 clones detected, approximately 79% appear once; the ten largest clones hold approximately 12%. Sequencing was carried out using PBMCs. Receptors originate from a woman aged 40 to 55 in good health. Some clones in this sample may be carry-over from other donors' samples.

V usage is TRBV28 and J usage is TRBJ2-7; TRBD2 matches at 9 bases. The CDR3 length is 13 residues. V was pared by 1 base and J by 9 bases, with 4 bases of the junction left unmatched. Germline CDR1 reads MDHEN; CDR2 reads SYDVKM. Written as DNA, the CDR3 is TGTGCCAGCAGTTTATTAGCGGGAGCTATGCAGTACTTC. This sequence encodes CASSLLAGAMQYF.

The chain joins TRBV18 to TRBJ2-1; 13 bases line up with TRBD2. This CDR3 has 15 residues. Trimming took 6 bases from V and 6 from J; bases not matched to a gene: 5. Germline V gene data show CDR1 as KGHSH and CDR2 as LQKENI. CDR3 residues: CASSSGTSGVNEQFF. The CDR3 DNA follows: TGTGCCAGCTCTTCCGGGACTAGCGGGGTCAATGAGCAGTTCTTC.

This rearrangement joins TRBV10-3 to TRBJ2-1; D is unresolved. CDR3 length equals 9 residues. V lost 8 bases, J lost 12 bases, and 8 bases lay in between. Per the germline V gene, CDR1 is ENHRY and CDR2 is SYGVKD. In DNA, the CDR3 is TGTGCCATCTTCGGGTGGCAGTTCTTC. This codes for CAIFGWQFF.

This clone was seen just once. V is TRBV28 and J is TRBJ2-7; 12 positions agree with TRBD2. CDR1 is MDHEN and CDR2 is SYDVKM in the germline V gene. CDR3 length: 15 residues. V lost 6 bases, J lost 9 bases, and 12 bases stayed unmatched. In DNA form, the CDR3 reads TGTGCCAGCAGCTCCCGGACTAGCGGGGTAATAGTGCAGTACTTC. Translating gives CASSSRTSGVIVQYF. Filled out from reference TRBV28 and TRBJ2-7, the complete variable domain reads DVKVTQSSRYLVKRTGEKVFLECVQDMDHENMFWYRQDPGLGLRLIYFSYDVKMKEKGDIPEGYSVSREKKERFSLILESASTNQTSMYLCASSSRTSGVIVQYFGPGTRLTVT.

The V call is TRBV19, the J call TRBJ2-5, with 14 bases matching TRBD2. Germline V gene sequence: CDR1 LNHDA, CDR2 SQIVND (reference sequence). V gave up 5 bases and J gave up 2 bases; unmatched junction bases: 1. This CDR3 region has 15 residues. CDR3 coding DNA: TGTGCCAGTAGTTGGACTAGCGGGAGGCAAGAGACCCAGTACTTC. This translates into CASSWTSGRQETQYF.

The J gene is TRBJ1-1, the V gene TRBV27; the D gene is possibly TRBD1 (6 bases). Trimming pared 3 bases from V and 2 bases from J, leaving 16 bases between. Germline assignment: CDR1 MNHEY and CDR2 SMNVEV (reference sequence). The CDR3 length is 16 residues. CDR3 residues: CASSFVGTGTNTEAFF. The CDR3 DNA follows: TGTGCCAGCAGTTTTGTGGGCACAGGGACAAACACTGAAGCTTTCTTT.

In its sample, this clone was seen once. The chain employs TRBV7-8 and TRBJ1-3, with D unclear. Germline V CDR1 and CDR2: SGHVS, FQNEAQ. The CDR3 has 14 amino acids. The ends were cut back, 5 bases at V and 0 bases at J, with 8 bases in the middle. The CDR3, as DNA: TGTGCCAGCAGCCCCCTGACCTCTGGAAACACCATATATTTT. This encodes CASSPLTSGNTIYF.

V and J are TRBV10-2 and TRBJ2-7; TRBD2 matches at 11 bases. The CDR3 runs 14 residues. Germline V lookup: CDR1 WSHSY, CDR2 SAAADI. With 8 bases clipped from V and 1 base from J, the junction kept 4 bases outside the gene matches. DNA of the CDR3: TGCGCCAGCCGGCTAGCGGGGGGTTCCTACGAGCAGTACTTC. This gives the protein CASRLAGGSYEQYF.

This chain links TRBV2 with TRBJ1-4; no reliable D call. This CDR3 contains 14 residues. Germline V lookup: CDR1 SNHLY, CDR2 FYNNEI. V lost 5 bases, J lost 5 bases, and 12 bases lay in between. The CDR3 coding sequence is TGTGCCAGCAGTACTCTTTTGTGGAATGAAAAACTGTTTTTT. It is translated as CASSTLLWNEKLFF.

This clone was detected once. J is TRBJ2-7 and V is TRBV27; 7 bases line up with TRBD2. The V gene's germline CDR1 is MNHEY and CDR2 SMNVEV (reference sequence). This CDR3 is 15 amino acids long. V shed 2 bases and J 4 bases; nucleotides not matched to a gene: 8. The CDR3 DNA follows: TGTGCCAGCAGTTTAGCGGGAGTTCTTGGGTACGAGCAGTACTTC. Encoded protein: CASSLAGVLGYEQYF.

A single count supports this clone. V gene TRBV7-2 combines with J gene TRBJ2-5; TRBD2 agrees at 11 bases. The J call may be incorrect, as the DNA end agrees better with TRBJ2-7. Germline V CDR1 and CDR2: SGHTA, FQGNSA. The CDR3 runs 17 residues. The CDR3 loop is CASSLGTSGLISYEQYF. The CDR3 nucleotides read TGTGCCAGCAGCCTCGGGACTAGCGGTCTTATCTCCTACGAGCAGTACTTC.

The rearrangement uses TRBV11-1 and TRBJ1-2, with D uncertain. Germline CDR1 SGHAT, CDR2 FQDESV (reference sequence). V lost 1 base and J lost 2, with 5 bases in between. The CDR3 has 13 residues. The CDR3 DNA reads as TGTGCCAGCAGCTTAGACGGAAACTATGGCTACACCTTC. Protein sequence: CASSLDGNYGYTF.

V usage is TRBV19 and J usage is TRBJ2-7; D may be TRBD1 (6 bases). The CDR3 length is 15 residues. Germline V gene data show CDR1 as LNHDA and CDR2 as SQIVND (reference sequence). The V end lost 5 bases, the J end lost 2 bases, and 16 bases lay between the germline ends. The CDR3 loop reads CASSLQGTGAYEQYF. For the CDR3, the DNA is TGTGCCAGTAGTCTTCAGGGGACCGGAGCCTACGAGCAGTACTTC.

V is TRBV7-9 and J is TRBJ2-2; a possible D gene is TRBD2 (6 bases). The CDR3 has 15 residues. V gave up 4 bases and J gave up 5 bases, with 14 bases separating them. CDR1 and CDR2 (germline): SEHNR, FQNEAQ (reference sequence). The CDR3 bases are TGTGCCAGCAGCTCGTTTGTGGGGGGAACCGGGGAGCTGTTTTTT. Translation gives CASSSFVGGTGELFF.

This clone was seen at least ten times. Other DNA sequences in the sample encode the same CDR3. The chain employs TRBV13 and TRBJ2-7; 8 nucleotides agree with TRBD2. Germline CDR1 reads PRHDT; CDR2 reads FYEKMQ (reference sequence). J gave up 2 bases and V 0 bases, and 6 bases lay outside the gene matches. The CDR3 is 16 amino acids. CDR3 sequence: CASSLGASGGTYEQYF. DNA of the CDR3: TGTGCCAGCAGCTTAGGAGCGAGCGGGGGAACCTACGAGCAGTACTTC.

Remarks on this clone: Other DNA variants within this sample encode the same CDR3. V usage is TRBV5-1 and J usage is TRBJ1-4; 8 bases map to TRBD1. The CDR3 loop spans 14 amino acids. CDR1 is SGHRS and CDR2 is YFSETQ in the germline V gene. V shed 0 bases and J 8 bases; nucleotides not matched to a gene: 3. CDR3 region: CASSLGQGREKLFF. Here the CDR3 DNA reads TGCGCCAGCAGCTTGGGACAGGGGCGGGAAAAACTGTTTTTT.

This rearrangement joins TRBV19 to TRBJ1-4, with TRBD1 matching over 7 bases. CDR3 length: 15 residues. V lost 3 bases and J lost 4; bases outside the gene matches: 5. CDR1 is LNHDA and CDR2 is SQIVND in the germline V gene (reference sequence). CDR3 DNA: TGTGCCAGTAGTATGGTTTGGGACAGTAATGAAAAACTGTTTTTT. This codes for CASSMVWDSNEKLFF.

This clone was seen a handful of times. The same CDR3 arises from other DNA sequences in this sample as well. This rearrangement joins TRBV7-9 to TRBJ1-1; the D is unclear. The germline gives CDR1 SEHNR, CDR2 FQNEAQ (reference sequence). Trimming stripped 6 bases from V and 1 base from J, with 9 bases between. The CDR3 spans 13 residues. The DNA of the CDR3 is TGTGCCAGCAGTCGGACCGGGAACACTGAAGCTTTCTTT. This gives the protein CASSRTGNTEAFF.

The gene calls are TRBV18 and TRBJ2-5, with a weak D call TRBD1 (6 bases). Germline V gene sequence: CDR1 KGHSH, CDR2 LQKENI. The CDR3 has 14 residues. Trimming pared 3 bases from V and 7 bases from J, leaving 15 bases between. This CDR3 reads CASSPSTGVATQYF. The CDR3 nucleotides are TGTGCCAGCTCACCTTCGACAGGAGTAGCGACCCAGTACTTC.

A word on this clone: One base separates it from a far larger clone, so it is likely a read error. The gene calls are TRBV11-3 and TRBJ1-2; 7 bases are a match to TRBD1. Trimming took 4 bases from V and 4 from J; bases not matched to a gene: 18. This CDR3 comprises 18 residues. Looked up from germline, CDR1 is SGHNT and CDR2 is YENEEA. The chain's CDR3 is CASSYATPDRVPGYGYTF. As DNA, the CDR3 is TGTGCCAGCAGCTACGCCACCCCTGACAGGGTTCCTGGCTATGGCTACACCTTC.

This chain connects TRBV30 to TRBJ1-1, with D unclear. CDR3 length: 14 amino acids. Germline V lookup: CDR1 GTSNPN, CDR2 SVGIG (reference sequence). The V end lost 5 bases, the J end lost 0 bases, and 13 bases lay between the germline ends. The CDR3 nucleotides are TGTGCCTGGCGCCAAAAAAACTTGAACACTGAAGCTTTCTTT. Its translation: CAWRQKNLNTEAFF.

The chain uses TRBV25-1 and TRBJ2-1; 7 bases fit TRBD1. V lost 1 base and J lost 6; bases outside the gene matches: 9. CDR3 length: 16 amino acids. Per germline, CDR1 MGHDK and CDR2 SYGVNS. In nucleotides, the CDR3 is TGTGCCAGCAGTGAATTTGACAGGGCCCCGAGCAATGAGCAGTTCTTC. As protein: CASSEFDRAPSNEQFF.

J is TRBJ1-2 and V is TRBV28, with TRBD1 as a possible D gene (5 bases). The CDR3 loop spans 12 amino acids. The germline V and J ends were trimmed by 2 bases and 8 bases, with 9 bases remaining between them. Germline V CDR1 and CDR2: MDHEN, SYDVKM. The CDR3 DNA sequence: TGTGCCAGCAGTTTAGGGGCCTTGGGCTACACCTTC. It is translated as CASSLGALGYTF.

The V gene is TRBV19, the J gene TRBJ1-5; 7 bases agree with TRBD1. Germline trimming cut 4 bases from V and 6 bases from J; bases unmatched to any gene: 3. The germline V gene has CDR1 LNHDA and CDR2 SQIVND (reference sequence). This CDR3 has 13 amino acids. The CDR3 spells CASSNRGFQPQHF. Written as DNA, the CDR3 is TGTGCCAGTAGTAACAGGGGATTTCAGCCCCAGCATTTT.

The V gene is TRBV28, the J gene TRBJ2-1; 7 nucleotides match TRBD2. This CDR3 is built from 17 residues. Germline V lookup: CDR1 MDHEN, CDR2 SYDVKM. V was pared by 6 bases and J by 8 bases, with 19 bases of the junction left unmatched. This CDR3 reads CASSTKAVAGSWDEQFF. CDR3 in DNA: TGTGCCAGCAGCACTAAGGCCGTAGCGGGTTCTTGGGATGAGCAGTTCTTC. Drawing the rest from reference TRBV28 and TRBJ2-1, the complete variable domain is DVKVTQSSRYLVKRTGEKVFLECVQDMDHENMFWYRQDPGLGLRLIYFSYDVKMKEKGDIPEGYSVSREKKERFSLILESASTNQTSMYLCASSTKAVAGSWDEQFFGPGTRLTVL.

The V call is TRBV7-8, the J call TRBJ2-5, with a weak D call TRBD1 (6 bases). The CDR3 totals 15 residues. Germline CDR1 and CDR2: SGHVS and FQNEAQ. V was shortened by 1 base and J by 2 bases, with 11 bases between the two germline ends. For the CDR3, the DNA is TGTGCCAGCAGCTTAGTAGGGACAAATCAAGAGACCCAGTACTTC. Amino acid sequence: CASSLVGTNQETQYF.

V is TRBV23-1 and J is TRBJ2-7, with D tentatively TRBD2 (6 bases). TRBV23-1 falls under the ORF class, with uncertain function. V was clipped by 4 bases and J by 6 bases, with 25 bases between them. The CDR3 consists of 17 residues. The CDR3 bases are TGCGCCAGCAGTCCCCTGGAGCCAAGGCCCGGGAGTGGCGAGCAGTACTTC. This translates into CASSPLEPRPGSGEQYF.

The rearrangement uses TRBV1 and TRBJ2-1; the table names TRBD2, a call not compared with the DNA. TRBV1 is deemed a pseudogene. The CDR3 loop spans 16 amino acids. The CDR3 protein is CTSSSLQHEGYNEQFF. CDR3 DNA sequence: TGCACCAGCAGCTCGCTTCAGCACGAGGGCTACAATGAGCAGTTCTTC.